Shown below are 32 T cell receptor beta chains from a single sample sequenced in a study of T cells in Graves' hyperthyroidism and ophthalmopathy. RNA transcripts gave rise to amplified TCR beta CDR3 regions. A first-round RT-PCR of the TCR CDR3 used the HTBI primer set. TCRdb analysed the multiplex PCR reads with MiXCR anew, one entry per CDR3 protein. The repertoire holds around 500,000 distinct CDR3 sequences, around 15% seen once, with around 14% in the top ten. Sequences were obtained from blood. These receptors all stem from a middle-aged woman with Graves' hyperthyroidism.

This rearrangement joins TRBV2 to TRBJ1-2, with D maybe TRBD1 (5 bases). The length of the CDR3 is 18 residues. Germline V lookup: CDR1 SNHLY, CDR2 FYNNEI. The V end was cut by 2 bases, the J end by 7 bases, with 26 bases between. CDR3 bases: TGTGCCAGCAGTGAATTTTTGTTGCCGCGGGACGGGGTACTTGGCTACACCTTC. This translates into CASSEFLLPRDGVLGYTF.

CDR3: CASSLYIGGGLETQYF. For the CDR3, the DNA is TGTGCCAGCAGTTTATATATAGGGGGGGGTCTAGAGACCCAGTACTTC. This sequence joins TRBV12-3 or TRBV12-4 and TRBJ2-5; D possibly corresponds to TRBD2 (7 bases). This CDR3 has 16 residues. Trimming left V 2 bases short and J 4 bases short, with 17 bases between.

This clonotype has more than one count but fewer than ten. The CDR3: CASSYSINRPNTEAFF. In DNA form, the CDR3 reads TGTGCCAGCAGTTACTCGATCAACCGACCTAACACTGAAGCTTTCTTT. The chain has TRBV6-5 and TRBJ1-1; unclear D gene. CDR3 length: 16 residues. With 0 bases removed from V and 2 bases from J, the gap between germline ends came to 13 bases. Looked up from germline, CDR1 is MNHEY and CDR2 is SVGAGI.

This clonotype was counted ten times or more. This rearrangement joins TRBV28 to TRBJ1-1; maybe TRBD1 (5 bases). V lost 5 bases and J 5 bases, leaving 18 bases between the germline ends. This CDR3 has 15 amino acids. Germline values: CDR1 MDHEN, CDR2 SYDVKM. The CDR3, as DNA: TGTGCCAGCAGTCAGGTGGGGGGATCGGGGACTGAAGCTTTCTTT. Encoded protein: CASSQVGGSGTEAFF.

In this sample, this clonotype turned up many times. V usage is TRBV6-1 and J usage is TRBJ2-3; D gene ambiguous. This CDR3 spans 16 amino acids. The V gene's germline CDR1 is MNHNS and CDR2 SASEGT. V was cut by 5 bases and J by 0 bases, with 15 bases left in between. DNA of the CDR3: TGTGCCAGCAGTACGGAACCCAGGAGAAGCACAGATACGCAGTATTTT. This translates into CASSTEPRRSTDTQYF.

This clonotype showed up just a few times. This sequence joins TRBV7-8 and TRBJ2-7; TRBD2 aligns across 8 bases. The CDR3 totals 14 residues. V gave up 7 bases and J gave up 6 bases; unmatched junction bases: 11. Germline V gene sequence: CDR1 SGHVS, CDR2 FQNEAQ. The chain's CDR3 is CASTTGGGLVEQYF. The CDR3 DNA follows: TGTGCCAGCACGACCGGGGGGGGCTTGGTCGAGCAGTACTTC.

This clonotype has just a few counts. The rearrangement uses TRBV9 and TRBJ1-2; the match to TRBD1 covers 8 bases. Per the germline V gene, CDR1 is SGDLS and CDR2 is YYNGEE. The V and J ends lost 1 base and 5 bases, in that order; junction bases with no gene match: 10. CDR3 length equals 16 residues. This chain's CDR3 is CASSVNPTTGGYGYTF. The CDR3 nucleotides are TGTGCCAGCAGCGTAAATCCCACTACAGGGGGGTATGGCTACACCTTC.

This clonotype has a count of ten or more. The chain is built from TRBV11-2 and TRBJ1-5, with D perhaps matching TRBD1 (5 bases). Trimming stripped 1 base from V and 11 bases from J, with 15 bases between. This CDR3 contains 14 residues. Germline V gene sequence: CDR1 SGHAT, CDR2 FQNNGV. The CDR3 DNA reads as TGTGCCAGCAGCTTAGTGGGGGTGGGCCAGACCCAGCATTTT. This sequence encodes CASSLVGVGQTQHF.

This clonotype was observed at least ten times. This chain joins TRBV2 and TRBJ2-1; 8 nucleotides agree with TRBD2. This CDR3 is 15 amino acids long. V was pared by 2 bases and J by 7 bases, with 7 bases of the junction left unmatched. The germline V gene has CDR1 SNHLY and CDR2 FYNNEI. The CDR3 bases are TGTGCCAGCAGTGAACCCGGGAGGGCGTGGAATGAGCAGTTCTTC. Translating gives CASSEPGRAWNEQFF.

This clonotype has ten or more counts. The J gene is TRBJ2-1, the V gene TRBV28; D tentatively reads TRBD1 or TRBD2 (5 bases each). V dropped 10 bases and J dropped 9 bases, with 13 bases sitting between them. The CDR3 is 11 residues long. Germline lookup yields CDR1 MDHEN and CDR2 SYDVKM. In nucleotides, the CDR3 is TGTGCCACCGGGGCGAGACGTGAGCAGTTCTTC. Its protein is CATGARREQFF.

This clonotype was detected many times. The chain links TRBV10-3 to TRBJ1-1, with D maybe TRBD1 (6 bases). CDR3 length: 14 residues. Germline CDR1 ENHRY, CDR2 SYGVKD. The V gene lost 8 bases and the J gene lost 0 bases, with 13 bases spanning the gap. Here the CDR3 reads CAIGQGQMNTEAFF. The CDR3 DNA sequence: TGTGCCATCGGACAAGGACAGATGAACACTGAAGCTTTCTTT.

On this clonotype: A much larger clone lies one base from this, so it may be a read error. The V call is TRBV30, the J call TRBJ1-2; no reliable D call. This CDR3 region has 13 residues. V lost 3 bases, J lost 2 bases, and 10 bases lay in between. CDR1 is GTSNPN, CDR2 SVGIG, per germline (reference sequence). The CDR3 sequence: CAWRFSSNYGYTF. The DNA for the CDR3 is TGTGCCTGGAGATTCAGTTCCAACTATGGCTACACCTTC.

The chain carries TRBV29-1 and TRBJ2-3; D not resolved. CDR3 size: 15 residues. Germline CDR1 and CDR2: SQVTM and ANQGSEA. V lost 4 bases, J lost 0 bases, and 14 bases lay in between. CDR3 sequence (DNA): TGCAGCGTTGTCGAAGTGCGGCTTAGCACAGATACGCAGTATTTT. Protein product: CSVVEVRLSTDTQYF.

Only a few counts were recorded for this clonotype. The V call is TRBV6-9, the J call TRBJ2-1; 11 nucleotides agree with TRBD2. CDR3 size: 20 residues. With V trimmed by 2 bases and J by 8 bases, 20 bases remained unmatched. In germline, CDR1 is MNHGY, CDR2 SVAAGI. The CDR3 sequence is CASSYILAGGPKKLSDEQFF. The CDR3 DNA reads TGTGCCAGCAGTTATATCTTAGCGGGAGGGCCCAAGAAGCTTTCGGATGAGCAGTTCTTC.

The chain combines TRBV11-2 with TRBJ2-7; 7 bases align to TRBD1. Germline V gene data show CDR1 as SGHAT and CDR2 as FQNNGV. Trimming took 6 bases from V and 4 from J; bases not matched to a gene: 12. CDR3 size: 15 residues. The CDR3 region is CASSITGTDLYEQYF. DNA for the CDR3: TGTGCCAGCAGTATTACCGGGACAGACTTATACGAGCAGTACTTC.

This clonotype was recorded many times. This chain connects TRBV11-2 to TRBJ2-3; D unresolved. The CDR3 loop spans 14 amino acids. Germline CDR1 SGHAT, CDR2 FQNNGV. The germline V and J ends were trimmed by 0 bases and 0 bases, with 4 bases remaining between them. CDR3 sequence: CASSLDFSTDTQYF. DNA for the CDR3: TGTGCCAGCAGCTTAGACTTCAGCACAGATACGCAGTATTTT.

The V call is TRBV4-1, the J call TRBJ2-5; D uncertain. This CDR3 comprises 14 residues. CDR1 and CDR2 (germline): MGHRA, YSYEKL. Trimming stripped 2 bases from V and 3 bases from J, with 10 bases between. CDR3 sequence reads: CASSQPTQKETQYF. The CDR3 DNA is TGCGCCAGCAGCCAACCTACCCAGAAAGAGACCCAGTACTTC.

This clonotype was recorded many times. The chain has TRBV11-2 and TRBJ2-5; tentatively, D is TRBD2 (6 bases). V was clipped by 3 bases and J by 5 bases, with 10 bases between them. Germline loops: CDR1 SGHAT, CDR2 FQNNGV. CDR3 size: 13 residues. The CDR3: CASSLGRLETQYF. The CDR3 coding sequence is TGTGCCAGCAGCTTGGGGAGGTTGGAGACCCAGTACTTC.

The chain is built from TRBV4-1 and TRBJ2-1; 9 nucleotides match TRBD2. The CDR3 covers 14 residues. Germline V gives CDR1 MGHRA, CDR2 YSYEKL. The V and J ends lost 4 bases and 2 bases, in that order; junction bases with no gene match: 0. For the CDR3, the DNA is TGCGCCAGCAGCCGACTAGCGGCCTACAATGAGCAGTTCTTC. Its translation: CASSRLAAYNEQFF.

V is TRBV27 and J is TRBJ2-2; tentatively, D is TRBD2 (5 bases). Per germline, CDR1 MNHEY and CDR2 SMNVEV (reference sequence). CDR3 length: 12 amino acids. The CDR3 bases are TGTGCTACCAGGACTCTCAGCGGGGAGCTGTTTTTT. Translation: CATRTLSGELFF.

This clonotype was seen more than once but under ten times. The genes are TRBV20-1 and TRBJ1-6; 10 bases are shared with TRBD1. Germline values: CDR1 DFQATT, CDR2 SNEGSKA (reference sequence). V shed 2 bases and J 9 bases; nucleotides not matched to a gene: 4. The CDR3 runs to 14 residues. The CDR3 nucleotides are TGCAGTGCTAGAACCGGGACAGGGGCTTCACCCCTCCACTTT. It translates to CSARTGTGASPLHF.

The chain employs TRBV20-1 and TRBJ1-2, with 7 bases matching TRBD1. This CDR3 is 13 amino acids long. With 6 bases clipped from V and 4 bases from J, the junction kept 8 bases outside the gene matches. Germline V CDR1 and CDR2: DFQATT, SNEGSKA (reference sequence). The CDR3 DNA is TGCAGTGCCGAATCCGGGACAGTCTATGGCTACACCTTC. Its protein product is CSAESGTVYGYTF.

This clonotype was recorded at least ten times. The CDR3 sequence: CASAGTELSDEQFF. The DNA of the CDR3 is TGCGCCAGCGCCGGGACAGAGCTCTCGGATGAGCAGTTCTTC. The chain combines TRBV5-1 with TRBJ2-1; 7 bases map to TRBD1. V shed 7 bases and J 8 bases; nucleotides not matched to a gene: 12. The CDR3 is 14 residues long. Germline CDR1 SGHRS, CDR2 YFSETQ.

This clonotype was seen many times. This chain joins TRBV12-3 or TRBV12-4 and TRBJ1-3; no reliable D call. The CDR3 runs 14 residues. V lost 1 base, J lost 0 bases, and 4 bases lay in between. This CDR3 is CASSLGHSGNTIYF. CDR3 DNA: TGTGCCAGCAGTTTAGGACACTCTGGAAACACCATATATTTT.

On this clonotype itself: A much bigger clone sits one base away, suggesting this may be a read error. In DNA form, the CDR3 reads TGCAGCGTTGTCTCGGGGGATCAATACGAGCGGTACTTC. Translation: CSVVSGDQYERYF. This rearrangement joins TRBV29-1 to TRBJ2-7; tentatively, D is TRBD2 (6 bases). The CDR3 covers 13 residues. The germline gives CDR1 SQVTM, CDR2 ANQGSEA.

This chain uses TRBV4-2 with TRBJ2-1; D is perhaps TRBD1 (5 bases). The germline gives CDR1 LGHNA, CDR2 YNFKEQ. The CDR3 runs to 15 residues. Between the trimmed V and J ends, which lost 0 bases and 3 bases, there was a span of 9 bases. CDR3 coding DNA: TGTGCCAGCAGCCAAGACCAGGGCATCTACAATGAGCAGTTCTTC. Amino acid sequence: CASSQDQGIYNEQFF.

This clonotype has more than one count but fewer than ten. This chain joins TRBV7-2 and TRBJ2-1, with TRBD1 matching over 7 bases. V shed 6 bases and J 8 bases; nucleotides not matched to a gene: 10. CDR1 and CDR2 from the germline V gene are SGHTA and FQGNSA. The CDR3 has 14 amino acids. This CDR3 reads CASRKGQVKDEQFF. The DNA for the CDR3 is TGTGCCAGCAGGAAAGGACAGGTAAAGGATGAGCAGTTCTTC.

At least ten counts were recorded for this clonotype. This sequence joins TRBV2 and TRBJ1-2; no reliable D call. Per the germline V gene, CDR1 is SNHLY and CDR2 is FYNNEI. Trimming took 5 bases from V and 0 from J, leaving 10 bases between them. This CDR3 spans 14 amino acids. CDR3: CASSRNEANYGYTF. The CDR3 bases are TGTGCCAGCAGTCGAAACGAAGCTAACTATGGCTACACCTTC.

This clonotype was detected a few times. The V gene is TRBV5-1, the J gene TRBJ2-5; D tentatively reads TRBD1 or TRBD2 (5 bases each). Trimming stripped 5 bases from V and 1 base from J, with 12 bases between. Germline CDR1 is SGHRS and CDR2 is YFSETQ. The CDR3 runs 14 residues. The CDR3 sequence is CASRPTGTQETQYF. In nucleotides, the CDR3 is TGCGCCAGCAGGCCAACCGGGACCCAAGAGACCCAGTACTTC.

The rearrangement links TRBV7-2 to TRBJ2-5, with TRBD2 identical over 8 bases. There are 15 residues in the CDR3. V was pared by 2 bases and J by 5 bases, with 7 bases of the junction left unmatched. Germline V lookup: CDR1 SGHTA, CDR2 FQGNSA. The CDR3 reads CASSLTGGGGETQYF. CDR3 sequence (DNA): TGTGCCAGCAGCTTAACCGGGGGGGGGGGGGAGACCCAGTACTTC.

This clonotype was observed at least ten times. The chain carries TRBV28 and TRBJ2-5; 8 positions match TRBD1. The V gene end was trimmed by 6 bases and the J gene end by 3 bases; junction bases not matched to a gene: 3. This CDR3 region has 13 residues. Germline V CDR1 and CDR2: MDHEN, SYDVKM. The CDR3 protein is CASRPDREETQYF. The CDR3 nucleotides read TGTGCCAGCAGACCGGACAGGGAAGAGACCCAGTACTTC. Full variable domain (remainder filled in from reference TRBV28 and TRBJ2-5): DVKVTQSSRYLVKRTGEKVFLECVQDMDHENMFWYRQDPGLGLRLIYFSYDVKMKEKGDIPEGYSVSREKKERFSLILESASTNQTSMYLCASRPDREETQYFGPGTRLLVL.

The sample holds many counts of this clonotype. This CDR3 reads CASSEEGSGRFTGELFF. CDR3 nucleotides: TGTGCCAGCAGTGAAGAGGGTAGCGGGAGATTCACCGGGGAGCTGTTTTTT. The rearrangement links TRBV2 to TRBJ2-2; 9 bases map to TRBD2. Germline V lookup: CDR1 SNHLY, CDR2 FYNNEI. Trimming took 1 base from V and 4 from J; bases not matched to a gene: 7. The length of the CDR3 is 17 residues.